A single sample is the source of the 22 T cell receptor beta chains below, sequenced in a study of neurological immune-mediated disorders. TCRdb independently ran MiXCR on the 5' RACE reads; one entry per CDR3 protein. The sample carries 66,000 or so distinct CDR3 sequences, 4% to 6% recorded once. Sequenced input: PBMCs. The receptors were sampled from a woman in her 30s with multiple sclerosis.

In its sample, this clonotype was seen a few times. Given a much more abundant clone one base away, this may be a read error. The CDR3 reads CASSMTDTQYF. The DNA of the CDR3 is TGCGCCAGCAGCATGACAGATACGCAGTATTTT. The chain uses TRBV5-1 and TRBJ2-3; no clear D gene. The V gene's germline CDR1 is SGHRS and CDR2 YFSETQ. V lost 4 bases and J lost 3, with 3 bases in between. This CDR3 is built from 11 residues.

This clonotype was counted ten times or more. Mismatch with germline at one junction end may stem from a read error. The chain links TRBV9 to TRBJ1-5; D unresolved. Germline V gives CDR1 SGDLS, CDR2 YYNGEE. CDR3 length: 13 amino acids. CDR3 in amino acids: CASSDGPNQPQNF. CDR3 DNA sequence: TGTGCCAGCAGCGATGGTCCGAATCAGCCCCAGAATTTT.

This sequence joins TRBV12-3 or TRBV12-4 and TRBJ2-6; 12 bases align to TRBD1. The V gene end was trimmed by 5 bases and the J gene end by 4 bases; junction bases not matched to a gene: 6. The CDR3 loop spans 17 amino acids. The CDR3 reads CASSQGQGAVGANVLTF. In DNA, the CDR3 is TGTGCCAGCAGTCAGGGACAGGGGGCGGTAGGGGCCAACGTCCTGACTTTC.

The table lists this clonotype with many counts. This chain joins TRBV20-1 and TRBJ2-3; tentatively, D is TRBD2 (5 bases). Germline V CDR1 and CDR2: DFQATT, SNEGSKA (reference sequence). This CDR3 is 12 amino acids long. V lost 7 bases, J lost 3 bases, and 11 bases lay in between. DNA for the CDR3: TGCAGTGTAACCGGGGAAACAGATACGCAGTATTTT. This gives the protein CSVTGETDTQYF.

Notes on this clonotype: A much larger clone differs by one base, so this may be a read error. V usage is TRBV20-1 and J usage is TRBJ2-6; 9 bases map to TRBD1. The CDR3 contains 15 residues. CDR1 and CDR2 (germline): DFQATT, SNEGSKA (reference sequence). DNA for the CDR3: TGCGGGGGGACAGGGATGAGCTCTGGGGCCAAAGTCCTGACTTTC. It yields the protein CGGTGMSSGAKVLTF.

This clonotype was counted at least ten times. The junction and the germline gene differ at one end; a read error may be behind it. The rearrangement joins TRBV6-1 to TRBJ2-1; no reliable D call. This CDR3 is 15 amino acids long. Germline CDR1 MNHNS, CDR2 SASEGT. In nucleotides, the CDR3 is TGTGCCAGCAGGGAAGCGCTGAGCTCCTACAATGAGCAGTTCTTC. Translating gives CASREALSSYNEQFF.

This clonotype was seen a few times. J is TRBJ2-7 and V is TRBV4-1; D gene unclear. Trimming removed 0 bases at V and 4 bases at J, with 7 bases between. The germline V gene has CDR1 MGHRA and CDR2 YSYEKL. The CDR3 totals 13 residues. The DNA of the CDR3 is TGCGCCAGCAGCCAAGAAAGGTGGTACGAGCAGTACTTC. It specifies CASSQERWYEQYF.

This sequence joins TRBV5-1 and TRBJ1-2, with D perhaps matching TRBD1 (6 bases). The ends were cut back, 0 bases at V and 6 bases at J, with 12 bases in the middle. Germline V lookup: CDR1 SGHRS, CDR2 YFSETQ. This CDR3 contains 14 residues. The DNA for the CDR3 is TGCGCCAGCAGCTTGGCTCCCCGGACAGATGGCTACACCTTC. This sequence encodes CASSLAPRTDGYTF.

This clonotype was recorded at least ten times. The CDR3 sequence is CASGPRIQGEGGANVLTF. The CDR3, as DNA: TGTGCCAGCGGACCCCGAATCCAGGGGGAAGGTGGGGCCAACGTCCTGACTTTC. The chain combines TRBV21-1 with TRBJ2-6; TRBD1, the D gene given by the table, was not confirmed from the DNA. TRBV21-1 is listed as a pseudogene. The length of the CDR3 is 18 residues.

The sample holds many counts of this clonotype. This chain joins TRBV5-1 and TRBJ2-1; 10 bases match TRBD2. The CDR3 extends over 15 amino acids. V trimming: 0 bases; J trimming: 6 bases; junction bases outside the gene matches: 3. From germline, CDR1 is SGHRS and CDR2 YFSETQ. CDR3 amino acids: CASSLELAGGNEQFF. The CDR3 DNA sequence: TGCGCCAGCAGCTTGGAATTAGCGGGAGGCAATGAGCAGTTCTTC.

This clonotype was recorded many times. The V and J genes are TRBV9 and TRBJ1-2, with D possibly being TRBD1 (6 bases). This CDR3 has 14 amino acids. Germline CDR1 and CDR2: SGDLS and YYNGEE. Trimming shortened V by 4 bases and J by 4 bases, and 14 bases separated the two germline ends. CDR3 sequence: CASSRDILGYGYTF. For the CDR3, the DNA is TGTGCCAGCAGCCGGGACATTTTGGGCTATGGCTACACCTTC.

The sample holds many counts of this clonotype. The gene calls are TRBV20-1 and TRBJ1-5; D is unclear. Germline lookup yields CDR1 DFQATT and CDR2 SNEGSKA (reference sequence). The CDR3 contains 18 residues. V was cut by 2 bases and J by 3 bases, with 23 bases left in between. CDR3 in DNA: TGCAGTGCTAGACGGGTCCCTGGCAACCGGAGGTCCAATCAGCCCCAGCATTTT. Encoded protein: CSARRVPGNRRSNQPQHF.

The gene calls are TRBV18 and TRBJ1-1; 10 bases align to TRBD1. The J segment lost 1 base and the V segment lost 3 bases, leaving 5 bases of the junction unmatched. Looked up from germline, CDR1 is KGHSH and CDR2 is LQKENI. The CDR3 loop spans 16 amino acids. The CDR3, as DNA: TGTGCCAGCTCACCGGGACAGGGGAATAGGAACACTGAAGCTTTCTTT. Residues: CASSPGQGNRNTEAFF.

This clonotype came up many times. This chain links TRBV20-1 with TRBJ1-6, with D uncertain. Germline values: CDR1 DFQATT, CDR2 SNEGSKA (reference sequence). This CDR3 is built from 14 residues. Trimming stripped 2 bases from V and 5 bases from J, with 10 bases between. The CDR3 region is CSARPYKDNSPLHF. The CDR3 nucleotides read TGCAGTGCTAGACCTTATAAAGATAATTCACCCCTCCACTTT.

This clonotype showed up many times. This sequence joins TRBV25-1 and TRBJ1-2; tentatively, D is TRBD1 (6 bases). Trimming removed 4 bases from V and 6 bases from J, with 15 bases in between. The CDR3 consists of 14 residues. Germline CDR1 is MGHDK and CDR2 is SYGVNS. CDR3 loop: CASSASRGAHGYTF. The CDR3 nucleotides read TGTGCCAGCAGTGCCAGTCGGGGGGCGCATGGCTACACCTTC.

This clonotype is categorized as medium-sized. The V call is TRBV29-1, the J call TRBJ1-1; the match to TRBD1 covers 10 bases. With 7 bases clipped from V and 4 bases from J, the junction kept 3 bases outside the gene matches. CDR3 length equals 12 residues. Germline assignment: CDR1 SQVTM and CDR2 ANQGSEA. In DNA, the CDR3 is TGCAGCGCGGACAGGGGGAGCACTGAAGCTTTCTTT. This translates into CSADRGSTEAFF.

Ten or more counts support this clonotype. This chain connects TRBV20-1 to TRBJ1-4, with a possible D match to TRBD1 (5 bases). Germline V lookup: CDR1 DFQATT, CDR2 SNEGSKA (reference sequence). The V end lost 3 bases, the J end lost 6 bases, and 11 bases lay between the germline ends. CDR3 size: 13 residues. CDR3 amino acids: CSARTLGDEKLFF. CDR3 DNA sequence: TGCAGTGCTAGGACGTTGGGGGATGAAAAACTGTTTTTT.

This clonotype turned up a few times. At one boundary the junction diverges from the germline segment, which might be a read error. CDR3 in amino acids: CASSFGPKDSPLNF. The CDR3 DNA is TGTGCCAGCAGCTTTGGCCCGAAGGATTCACCCCTCAACTTT. The rearrangement joins TRBV7-8 to TRBJ1-6; no reliable D call. Germline V lookup: CDR1 SGHVS, CDR2 FQNEAQ. The CDR3 contains 14 residues. The whole variable domain, filled in from reference TRBV7-8 and TRBJ1-6, reads GAGVSQSPRYKVAKRGQDVALRCDPISGHVSLFWYQQALGQGPEFLTYFQNEAQLDKSGLPSDRFFAERPEGSVSTLKIQRTQQEDSAVYLCASSFGPKDSPLNFGNGTRLTVT.

This clonotype occurred many times. The CDR3 spells CASLRPGGPQYF. In nucleotides, the CDR3 is TGCGCCAGCCTCCGCCCGGGGGGGCCGCAGTATTTT. This chain uses TRBV5-1 with TRBJ2-3; TRBD2 agrees at 8 bases. V shed 7 bases and J 10 bases; nucleotides not matched to a gene: 8. The germline CDR1 and CDR2 sequences are SGHRS and YFSETQ. CDR3 size: 12 residues.

Ten or more counts support this clonotype. This CDR3 is CASSLRFWRGNEQFF. CDR3 in DNA: TGTGCCAGCAGCTTGCGTTTCTGGCGGGGAAATGAGCAGTTCTTC. V gene TRBV5-6 combines with J gene TRBJ2-1; D possibly corresponds to TRBD2 (6 bases). With 1 base removed from V and 7 bases from J, the gap between germline ends came to 15 bases. Germline CDR1 is SGHDT and CDR2 is YYEEEE. This CDR3 has 15 amino acids.

For the CDR3, the DNA is TGCGCCAGCAGCACCTTCGAGAGCTCCTACAATGAGCAGTTCTTC. It is translated as CASSTFESSYNEQFF. The rearrangement links TRBV5-1 to TRBJ2-1; D not certain. Germline V gene lookup returns CDR1 SGHRS and CDR2 YFSETQ. Trimming took 4 bases from V and 0 from J, leaving 11 bases between them. The CDR3 has 15 residues.

In its sample, this clonotype was seen a few times. The genes are TRBV27 and TRBJ2-1, with TRBD2 matching 9 bases. Per the germline V gene, CDR1 is MNHEY and CDR2 is SMNVEV (reference sequence). The CDR3 is 12 amino acids. V was clipped by 5 bases and J by 14 bases; unmatched bases: 7. In nucleotides, the CDR3 is TGTGCCAGCAGTGGCCCCTCTAGCGGGAAGTTCTTC. Amino acid sequence: CASSGPSSGKFF.